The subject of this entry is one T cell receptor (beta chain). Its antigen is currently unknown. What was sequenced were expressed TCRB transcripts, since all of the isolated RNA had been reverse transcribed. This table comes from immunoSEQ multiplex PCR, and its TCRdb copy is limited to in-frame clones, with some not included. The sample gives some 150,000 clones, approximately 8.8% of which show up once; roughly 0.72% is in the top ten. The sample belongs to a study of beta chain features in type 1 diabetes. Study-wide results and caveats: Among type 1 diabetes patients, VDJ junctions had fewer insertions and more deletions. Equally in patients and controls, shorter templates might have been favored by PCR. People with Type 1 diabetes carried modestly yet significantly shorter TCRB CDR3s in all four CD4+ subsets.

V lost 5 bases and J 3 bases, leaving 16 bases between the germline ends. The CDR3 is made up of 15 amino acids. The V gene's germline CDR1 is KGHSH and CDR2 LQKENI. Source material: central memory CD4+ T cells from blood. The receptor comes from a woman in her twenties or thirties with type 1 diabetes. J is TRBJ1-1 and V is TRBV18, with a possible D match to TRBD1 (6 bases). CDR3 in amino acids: CASSISSGDYTEAFF. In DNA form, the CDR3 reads TGTGCCAGCTCAATCTCCTCAGGGGATTACACTGAAGCTTTCTTT.